This T cell receptor beta chain is drawn from a study of blood T cell repertoires in COVID-19. Authors' data handling: Estimation of nucleated cell counts relied on the amplification of reference gene primers. Sequencing was performed with immunoSEQ multiplex PCR; in TCRdb, only in-frame clones are kept and a portion is missing. The V and J calls and clone size were taken over from that table, and D and trimming were inferred from the DNA. The sample yields 130,000 or so clones, approximately 86% seen once. This CDR3 has 15 amino acids. Germline V CDR1 and CDR2: MNHEY, SVGEGT. The trim removed 5 bases at V and 6 bases at J, leaving 10 bases unmatched.

The source material was peripheral blood. The TCR originated in a woman aged 55 to 70 with acute or convalescent COVID-19. V is TRBV6-2 or TRBV6-3 and J is TRBJ1-1; the match to TRBD1 covers 9 bases. In DNA form, the CDR3 reads TGTGCCAGCAGTCGCCAACCGGGACAGGGCTCTGAAGCTTTCTTT. This codes for CASSRQPGQGSEAFF.